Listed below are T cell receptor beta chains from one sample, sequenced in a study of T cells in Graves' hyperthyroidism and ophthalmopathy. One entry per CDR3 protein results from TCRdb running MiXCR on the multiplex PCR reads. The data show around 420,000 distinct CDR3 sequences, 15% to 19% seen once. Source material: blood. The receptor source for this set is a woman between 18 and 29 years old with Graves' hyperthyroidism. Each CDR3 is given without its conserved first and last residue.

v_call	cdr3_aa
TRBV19	ASSRQLGDTQY
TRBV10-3	AITSGRGGSYEQY
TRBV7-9	ASSLQGAGEQF
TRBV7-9	ASSLAVGELF
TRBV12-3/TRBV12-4	ASSLVSVDTQY
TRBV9	ASSPSGGRYEQY
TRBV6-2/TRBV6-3	ASSSRFGTENTEAF
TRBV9	ASSVGTGDNYEQY
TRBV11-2	ASSLWGIANNSPLH
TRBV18	ASSPGGTGRNYEQY
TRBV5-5	ASSLRRLTSSTDTQY
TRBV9	ASSQGTEYEQH
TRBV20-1	SAAELRDGHLYEQY
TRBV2	ASGGAFSEAF
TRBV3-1	ASSRPGTGAPYGYT
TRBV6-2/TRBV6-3	ASRDRATYGYT
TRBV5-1	ASSLIEGGEQY
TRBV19	ASRRDSNYGYT
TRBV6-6	ASSYSRRGGNEQF
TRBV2	ASRETSSSNQPQH
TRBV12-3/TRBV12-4	ASSILRSYNEQF
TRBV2	ASTPDNNEQF
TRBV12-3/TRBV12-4	ASSLVGSGRVYEQY
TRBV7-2	ASTSDRANEKLF
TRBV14	ASSPYSGDEQF
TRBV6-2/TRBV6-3	ASSFGTIFEQF
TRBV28	ASSLPGKQF
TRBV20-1	SARQGRSSYNSPLH
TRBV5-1	ASSLAGGENEKLF
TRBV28	ASSWSGIVVVGQF
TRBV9	ASRSWDREVYGYT
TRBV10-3	AISESGNAQPQH
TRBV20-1	SESELEGFSYEQY
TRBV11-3	ASSLIVTDTQY
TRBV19	ASTTSGGFYQPQH
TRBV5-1	ASSLGSLSPADTQY
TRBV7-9	ASSLGGGEAEAF
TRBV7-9	ASSLAGVASNEQF
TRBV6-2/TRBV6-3	ATRDTVFNEQY
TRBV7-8	ASSPVGGGARWGEQF
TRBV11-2	ASSATFNQPQH
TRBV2	ASSVVRVGNTEAF